The present T cell receptor beta chain was sequenced within a study of blood T cell repertoires in COVID-19. Germline CDR1 and CDR2: LGHDT and YNNKEL (reference sequence). This CDR3 has 15 residues. Trimming removed 0 bases at V and 5 bases at J, with 13 bases between. Data came from immunoSEQ multiplex PCR; TCRdb stores just in-frame clones and leaves some out. The data hold a few hundred thousand clones, with 70% to 90% observed a single time. This clone was detected only once. The rearrangement links TRBV3-1 (or the pseudogene TRBV3-2) to TRBJ1-2; D uncertain. The sequenced sample was PBMCs or T cells enriched from blood (not recorded which). This sequence was found in a woman between 40 and 50 years old who had recovered from COVID-19. The CDR3 loop is CASSQDWSATYGYTF. CDR3 DNA sequence: TGTGCCAGCAGCCAAGATTGGTCGGCGACTTATGGCTACACCTTC.